Listed below are T cell receptor beta chains from one sample, sequenced in a study of T-cell reconstitution after alpha-beta-depleted transplantation in children. TCRdb re-derived calls from the PCR reads in MiXCR, one entry per CDR3 protein. Altogether hundreds of thousands of distinct CDR3 sequences are present, approximately 12% being singletons, with the ten largest covering around 2.2%. Here the sequenced sample was PBMCs, mostly from graft donor cells, taken 360 days after TCRalphabeta/CD19-depleted stem cell transplant. These receptors were collected from a male patient aged 10-17 years who had a stem cell transplant for acute myeloid leukemia, so the T cells may come from the graft donor. Each CDR3 is given with its conserved first and last residue. D genes are given only for firm matches. Clone size appears in some rows only: once, few, many, or a class for an expanded clone.

J	V	D	size	DNA	CDR3
TRBJ2-1	TRBV20-1	TRBD1	few	TGCAGTGCTAGCGGGACAGGGGGCATAGGTCAGTTCTTC	CSASGTGGIGQFF
TRBJ2-1	TRBV18	NA	few	TGTGCCAGCTCACCAAAAGGGGGTGACAATGAGCAGTTCTTC	CASSPKGGDNEQFF
TRBJ2-5	TRBV7-9	NA	NA	TGTGCCAGCAGCTTAACTGAGGTACAAGAGACCCAGTACTTC	CASSLTEVQETQYF
TRBJ2-3	TRBV7-2	TRBD1	many	TGTGCCAGCAGCCCAGCCCGGACAGGGGGCGCAGATACGCAGTATTTT	CASSPARTGGADTQYF
TRBJ2-7	TRBV28	NA	few	TGTGCCAGCAGACCGACAGTGATTTACGAGCAGTACTTC	CASRPTVIYEQYF
TRBJ2-5	TRBV30	NA	few	TGTGCCTGGGACCCTATTGGGGGCGCAAGGGAGACCCAGTACTTC	CAWDPIGGARETQYF
TRBJ2-3	TRBV7-6	TRBD2	once	TGTGCCAGCAGCTTAGTGGTATTCCTAGCGGGAATAGGAAGCACAGATACGCAGTATTTT	CASSLVVFLAGIGSTDTQYF
TRBJ2-5	TRBV7-2	NA	many	TGTGCCAGCACCCCTTATGGGGGAGGCCGGGAGACCCAGTACTTC	CASTPYGGGRETQYF
TRBJ2-7	TRBV7-2	NA	NA	TGTGCCAGCAGCTTAGCGTTACCCGCCTACGAGCAGTACTTC	CASSLALPAYEQYF
TRBJ2-3	TRBV6-2/TRBV6-3	TRBD2	many	TGTGCCAGCGCTCTGGCTAGCGGGAGGGCTAGCACAGATACGCAGTATTTT	CASALASGRASTDTQYF
TRBJ2-1	TRBV19	TRBD1	NA	TGTGCCAGTAGTATAGCGGGACAGGGGCATAATGAGCAGTTCTTC	CASSIAGQGHNEQFF
TRBJ2-1	TRBV7-2	NA	NA	TGTGCCAGCAGCGTCAGTTTTGTGGCCCCGCCGGGCAATGAGCAGTTCTTC	CASSVSFVAPPGNEQFF
TRBJ2-7	TRBV20-1	NA	many	TGCAGTGCTAGTAGCTACAGAGGCTACGAGCAGTACTTC	CSASSYRGYEQYF
TRBJ2-7	TRBV15	NA	many	TGTGCCACCAGCAGAGTACTACAATACGAGCAGTACTTC	CATSRVLQYEQYF
TRBJ2-5	TRBV12-3/TRBV12-4	TRBD2	NA	TGTGCCAGCCGATTAGCGGGAGGGTCCTTTGGGACCCAGTACTTC	CASRLAGGSFGTQYF
TRBJ2-2	TRBV20-1	TRBD2	few	TGCAGTGCCAAAGTTGGGCTAGCGGGACTGAACACCGGGGAGCTGTTTTTT	CSAKVGLAGLNTGELFF
TRBJ2-2	TRBV4-3	TRBD2	NA	TGCGCCAGCAGCCAAGACACGGGGGGCACCGGGGAGCTGTTTTTT	CASSQDTGGTGELFF
TRBJ2-7	TRBV29-1	NA	many	TGCAGCGTTGGGGGAAGGAGCTCCTACGAGCAGTACTTC	CSVGGRSSYEQYF
TRBJ2-1	TRBV20-1	TRBD2	many	TGCAGTGCGGGACGAGGACTAGCGGGGTACAATGAGCAGTTCTTC	CSAGRGLAGYNEQFF
TRBJ1-3	TRBV3-1	NA	few	TGTGCCAGCAGCGAAGTGAGGAGACTCCGCTCTGGAAACACCATATATTTT	CASSEVRRLRSGNTIYF
TRBJ2-2	TRBV3-1	NA	few	TGTGCCAGCAGCCATCGAGGTCGACGGGGGAACACCGGGGAGCTGTTTTTT	CASSHRGRRGNTGELFF
TRBJ1-1	TRBV21-1	NA	few	TGTGCCAGCCACCCGGGCCGCAGGACCAAGAACACTGAAGCTTTCTTT	CASHPGRRTKNTEAFF
TRBJ1-1	TRBV27	NA	NA	TGTGCCAGCAGTCCTAGGGGGGGGCTCACTGAAGCTTTCTTT	CASSPRGGLTEAFF
TRBJ2-3	TRBV7-2	NA	few	TGTGCCAGCAGCGGAGGTGCGAATACGCAGTATTTT	CASSGGANTQYF
TRBJ2-1	TRBV5-1	TRBD2	many	TGCGCCAGCAGCTTGGGATCTAGCGGAAGTTTAGATGAGCAGTTCTTC	CASSLGSSGSLDEQFF
TRBJ2-5	TRBV5-1	NA	many	TGCGCCAGCAGCTTGGCTGGCAATCAAGAGACCCAGTACTTC	CASSLAGNQETQYF
TRBJ2-3	TRBV5-1	TRBD2	many	TGCGCCAGCAGCTTGGCCGGTAGCGGGAGGGTGGATACGCAGTATTTT	CASSLAGSGRVDTQYF
TRBJ2-7	TRBV18	TRBD2	NA	TGTGCCAGCTTGCCGGGACTAGGGTCCCACGAGCAGTACTTC	CASLPGLGSHEQYF
TRBJ1-5	TRBV20-1	TRBD1	NA	TGCAGTGCTAGTTCGGGACAGCAAAGCCAGCCCCAGCATTTT	CSASSGQQSQPQHF
TRBJ1-1	TRBV20-1	NA	NA	TGCAGTCGCGCAATGAACACTGAAGCTTTCTTT	CSRAMNTEAFF
TRBJ1-5	TRBV5-5	NA	few	TGTGCCAGCAGGAAAGACAGCTACAATCAGCCCCAGCATTTT	CASRKDSYNQPQHF
TRBJ1-1	TRBV29-1	NA	NA	TGCAGCGTTGAACCCAGGGATCTGGCTGAAGCTTTCTTT	CSVEPRDLAEAFF
TRBJ2-7	TRBV30	TRBD2	few	TGTGCCTGGACGGCGGGGGTGGGCTCCTACGAGCAGTACTTC	CAWTAGVGSYEQYF
TRBJ1-2	TRBV20-1	NA	NA	TGCAGTGCTAGAGAGGGCAGTGGTCTGGGATACACCTTC	CSAREGSGLGYTF
TRBJ2-7	TRBV4-2	TRBD2	many	TGTGCCAGCAGCCAAGGGGGGACTAGCGGGAGCCAATACGAGCAGTACTTC	CASSQGGTSGSQYEQYF
TRBJ2-3	TRBV29-1	NA	few	TGCAGCCACCTGTTGACAGATACGCAGTATTTT	CSHLLTDTQYF
TRBJ2-7	TRBV29-1	NA	once	TGCAGCGTTGAAAAAGCGGACTCCTACGAGCAGTACTTC	CSVEKADSYEQYF